Listed below are T cell receptor beta chains from one sample, sequenced in a study of shared clonotypes between healthy human individuals. Method: immunoSEQ multiplex PCR; TCRdb's copy keeps in-frame clones and lacks some. This table has millions of clones, approximately 90% appearing once. Sample: naive CD4+ T cells sorted from blood. These receptors all come from a man between 18 and 29 years old in good health. The CDR3 runs from the conserved cysteine through the conserved F or W. The D gene is left open where the match is weak. Where a row states a size, it is once, few, many or the class of an expanded clone; other rows omit it.

D gene	V gene	J gene	clone size	CDR3 DNA	CDR3 protein
TRBD1	TRBV9	TRBJ1-1	-	TGTGCCAGCAGCAATGGACAGGTGACGGCTGAAGCTTTCTTT	CASSNGQVTAEAFF
-	TRBV10-3	TRBJ1-4	-	TGTGCCATCAGTGCCAGGGGCGATGATGAAAAACTGTTTTTT	CAISARGDDEKLFF
-	TRBV7-6	TRBJ1-5	-	TGTGCCAGCAGCTTAGTTGAAAATCAGCCCCAGCATTTT	CASSLVENQPQHF
-	TRBV28	TRBJ1-1	-	TGTGCCAGCAGTTTATACCTAGAGGAAATGAACACTGAAGCTTTCTTT	CASSLYLEEMNTEAFF
-	TRBV6-5	TRBJ2-1	-	TGTGCCAGCAGCCTGAGATCCTACAATGAGCAGTTCTTC	CASSLRSYNEQFF
TRBD1	TRBV4-3	TRBJ2-2	-	TGCGCCAGCAGCCAAGGGGACAGGTGGGCCGGGGAGCTGTTTTTT	CASSQGDRWAGELFF
TRBD1	TRBV5-1	TRBJ2-1	-	TGCGCCAGCAGCTTGGGGGACAGGAGCGCCGGGCCTCGGAGTGAGCAGTTCTTC	CASSLGDRSAGPRSEQFF
-	TRBV6-6	TRBJ2-7	-	TGTGCCAGCAGAGGGAGGTCCTACGAGCAGTACTTC	CASRGRSYEQYF
TRBD1	TRBV19	TRBJ2-2	-	TGTGCCAGTAAAGCAGGGACAGGGATCGGGGAGCTGTTTTTT	CASKAGTGIGELFF
TRBD2	TRBV16	TRBJ2-1	-	TGTGCCAGCAACAAGCGGGGCAGCTCCTACAATGAGCAGTTCTTC	CASNKRGSSYNEQFF
-	TRBV6-5	TRBJ1-2	once	TGTGCCAGCAGTTACGGGGACCTTAACTATGGCTACACCTTC	CASSYGDLNYGYTF
TRBD2	TRBV10-2	TRBJ2-3	-	TGCGCCAGCATTAGACTAGCGAGAGACATGGAAAGCACAGATACGCAGTATTTT	CASIRLARDMESTDTQYF
-	TRBV27	TRBJ2-1	-	TGTGCCAGCAGTTCAACAGGTAACAATGAGCAGTTCTTC	CASSSTGNNEQFF
TRBD1	TRBV2	TRBJ1-1	-	TGTGCCAGCAGGGGACAGGGGGGCACTGAAGCTTTCTTT	CASRGQGGTEAFF
TRBD2	TRBV25-1	TRBJ2-5	-	TGTGCCAGCAGGGGGGGGGAGACCCAGTACTTC	CASRGGETQYF
TRBD1	TRBV7-2	TRBJ2-1	once	TGTGCCAGCACCCCGGGACAGGGTTTGTATGAGCAGTTCTTC	CASTPGQGLYEQFF
-	TRBV10-3	TRBJ1-6	few	TGTGCCATCAGTGAGTCGAGGGATAATTCACCCCTCCACTTT	CAISESRDNSPLHF
-	TRBV18	TRBJ1-2	-	TGTGCCAGCTCACTATTGGAAGGGAACTATGGCTACACCTTC	CASSLLEGNYGYTF
TRBD2	TRBV19	TRBJ2-2	-	TGTGCCAGTAGGGACGTCGGGGGGACCGGGGAGCTGTTTTTT	CASRDVGGTGELFF
TRBD2	TRBV10-2	TRBJ2-4	-	TGCGCCAGCAGGGCAGCGGGAGGGGGGAAAAACATTCAGTACTTC	CASRAAGGGKNIQYF
TRBD1	TRBV27	TRBJ2-7	-	TGTGCCAGCAGTTTTTCCCCCGGGACAGGTGGGGAGCAGTACTTC	CASSFSPGTGGEQYF
-	TRBV5-1	TRBJ2-5	-	TGCGCCAGCAGCTTGGCCGGGACACCGGTTCAAGAGACCCAGTACTTC	CASSLAGTPVQETQYF
-	TRBV7-2	TRBJ1-2	-	TGTGCCAGCAGCTTCCAGGGCAACTATGGCTACACCTTC	CASSFQGNYGYTF
-	TRBV19	TRBJ1-1	-	TGTGCCAGTAGTACCTTTCGGCAGGGCGGAACTGAAGCTTTCTTT	CASSTFRQGGTEAFF
-	TRBV6-1	TRBJ2-7	-	TGTGCCAGCAGTGAAGCTGGGGGGGCTTACTACGAGCAGTACTTC	CASSEAGGAYYEQYF
TRBD2	TRBV5-1	TRBJ2-1	-	TGCGCCAGCAGCGTGGGGACTAGCGGGTTCAATGAGCAGTTCTTC	CASSVGTSGFNEQFF
TRBD1	TRBV19	TRBJ1-1	-	TGTGCCAGTAGTACCGGGACAGGGTCTTTAGCTTTCTTT	CASSTGTGSLAFF
TRBD1	TRBV6-6	TRBJ2-2	-	TGTGCCAGCAGACAGGGGTCCCCGCCCGGGGAGCTGTTTTTT	CASRQGSPPGELFF
TRBD2	TRBV5-1	TRBJ2-4	-	TGCGCCAGCACCTTCGGAGGGGAGGGCAAAAACATTCAGTACTTC	CASTFGGEGKNIQYF
TRBD1	TRBV7-2	TRBJ1-1	-	TGTGCCAGCAGCACCAGGGACAGGGGGCATGTAGCTTTCTTT	CASSTRDRGHVAFF
TRBD2	TRBV7-9	TRBJ2-3	-	TGTGCCAGCAGCCAGGGGACTAGCGGAAACACAGATACGCAGTATTTT	CASSQGTSGNTDTQYF
-	TRBV30	TRBJ1-1	-	TGTGCCTGGAGTGTACGAGGGATTAACACTGAAGCTTTCTTT	CAWSVRGINTEAFF
-	TRBV5-1	TRBJ2-7	few	TGCGCCAGCAGCTTGGGCTACGAGCAGTACTTC	CASSLGYEQYF
-	TRBV6-5	TRBJ1-4	-	TGTGCCAGCAGTTCTATACCCACTGGAAAACTGTTTTTT	CASSSIPTGKLFF
-	TRBV10-2	TRBJ1-6	-	TGCGCCAGCAGTGAGCTGGACTCCTATAATTCACCCCTCCACTTT	CASSELDSYNSPLHF
-	TRBV9	TRBJ1-2	-	TGTGCCAGCAGCGTAGCGGCTACGTATGGCTACACCTTC	CASSVAATYGYTF